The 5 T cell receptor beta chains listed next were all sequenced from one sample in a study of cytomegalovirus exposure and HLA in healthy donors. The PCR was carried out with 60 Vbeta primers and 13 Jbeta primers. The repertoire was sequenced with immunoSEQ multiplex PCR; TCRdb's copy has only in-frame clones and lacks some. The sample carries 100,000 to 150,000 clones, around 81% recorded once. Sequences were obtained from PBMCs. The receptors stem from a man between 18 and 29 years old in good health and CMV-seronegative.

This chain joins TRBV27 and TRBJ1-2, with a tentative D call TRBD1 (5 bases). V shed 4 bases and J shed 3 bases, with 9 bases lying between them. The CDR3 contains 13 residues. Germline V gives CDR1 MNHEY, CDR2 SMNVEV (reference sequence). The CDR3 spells CASSSSGYYGYTF. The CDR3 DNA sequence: TGTGCCAGCAGTTCCTCAGGGTACTATGGCTACACCTTC.

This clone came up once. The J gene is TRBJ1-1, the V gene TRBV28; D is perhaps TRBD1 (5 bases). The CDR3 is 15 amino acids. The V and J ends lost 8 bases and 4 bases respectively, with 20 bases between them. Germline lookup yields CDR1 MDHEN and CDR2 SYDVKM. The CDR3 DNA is TGTGCCAGCCCTCCATTGGGGGGGGGTCTCACTGAAGCTTTCTTT. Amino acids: CASPPLGGGLTEAFF. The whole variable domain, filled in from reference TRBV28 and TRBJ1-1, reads DVKVTQSSRYLVKRTGEKVFLECVQDMDHENMFWYRQDPGLGLRLIYFSYDVKMKEKGDIPEGYSVSREKKERFSLILESASTNQTSMYLCASPPLGGGLTEAFFGQGTRLTVV.

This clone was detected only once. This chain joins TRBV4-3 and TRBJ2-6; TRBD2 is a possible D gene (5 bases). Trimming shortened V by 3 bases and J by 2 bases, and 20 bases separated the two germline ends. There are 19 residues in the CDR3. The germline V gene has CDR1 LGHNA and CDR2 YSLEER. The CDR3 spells CASSHGSRVRRPGANVLTF. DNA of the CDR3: TGCGCCAGCAGCCACGGGTCTCGGGTCAGGAGGCCTGGGGCCAACGTCCTGACTTTC.

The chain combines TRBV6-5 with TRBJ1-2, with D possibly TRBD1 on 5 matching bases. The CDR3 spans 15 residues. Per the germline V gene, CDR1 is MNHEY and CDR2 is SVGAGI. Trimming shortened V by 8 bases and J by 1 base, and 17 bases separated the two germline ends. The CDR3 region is CASSLSDNFNYGYTF. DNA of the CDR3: TGTGCCAGCTCCCTATCGGACAACTTTAACTATGGCTACACCTTC.

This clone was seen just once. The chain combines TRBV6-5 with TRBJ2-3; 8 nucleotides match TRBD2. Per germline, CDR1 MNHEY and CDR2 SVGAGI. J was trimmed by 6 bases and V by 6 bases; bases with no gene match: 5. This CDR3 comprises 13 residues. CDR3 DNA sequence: TGTGCCAGCAGACGACTAGCGAGGGATACGCAGTATTTT. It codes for CASRRLARDTQYF.